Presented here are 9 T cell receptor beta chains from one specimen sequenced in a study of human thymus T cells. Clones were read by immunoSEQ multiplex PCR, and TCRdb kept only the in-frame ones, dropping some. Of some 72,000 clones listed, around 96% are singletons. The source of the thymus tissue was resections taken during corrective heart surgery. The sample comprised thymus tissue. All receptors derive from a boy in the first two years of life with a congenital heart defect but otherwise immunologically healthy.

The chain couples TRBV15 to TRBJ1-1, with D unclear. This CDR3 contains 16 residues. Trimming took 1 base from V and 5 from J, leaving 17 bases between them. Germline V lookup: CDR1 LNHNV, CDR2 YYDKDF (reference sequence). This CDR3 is CATSRGPPGRKTEAFF. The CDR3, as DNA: TGTGCCACCAGCAGAGGCCCCCCCGGACGGAAGACTGAAGCTTTCTTT.

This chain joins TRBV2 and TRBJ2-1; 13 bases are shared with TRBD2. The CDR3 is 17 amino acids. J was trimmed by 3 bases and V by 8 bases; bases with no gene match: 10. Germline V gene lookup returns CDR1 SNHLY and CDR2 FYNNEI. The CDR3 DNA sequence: TGTGCCAGCCGGGCGGGACTAGCGGGAACTAACTACAATGAGCAGTTCTTC. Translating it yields CASRAGLAGTNYNEQFF.

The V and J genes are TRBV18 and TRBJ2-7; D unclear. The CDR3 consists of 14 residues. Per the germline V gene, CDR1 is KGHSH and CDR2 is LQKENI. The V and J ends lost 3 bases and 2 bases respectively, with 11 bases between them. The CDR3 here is CASSPRGTTYEQYF. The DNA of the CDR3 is TGTGCCAGCTCACCCCGAGGCACCACCTACGAGCAGTACTTC.

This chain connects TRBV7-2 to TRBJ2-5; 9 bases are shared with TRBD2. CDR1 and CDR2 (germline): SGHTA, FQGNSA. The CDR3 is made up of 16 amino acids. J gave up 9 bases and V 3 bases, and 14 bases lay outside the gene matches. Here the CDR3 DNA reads TGTGCCAGCAGCTTTATACGGACTAGCGCCAAGGGGGCCCAGTACTTC. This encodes CASSFIRTSAKGAQYF.

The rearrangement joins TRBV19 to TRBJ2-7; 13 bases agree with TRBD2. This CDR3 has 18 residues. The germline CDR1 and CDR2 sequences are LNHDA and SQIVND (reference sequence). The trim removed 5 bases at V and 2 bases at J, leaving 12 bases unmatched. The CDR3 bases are TGTGCCAGTAGTCCGGGACTAGCGGGATTCCGGCAGCCCTACGAGCAGTACTTC. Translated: CASSPGLAGFRQPYEQYF.

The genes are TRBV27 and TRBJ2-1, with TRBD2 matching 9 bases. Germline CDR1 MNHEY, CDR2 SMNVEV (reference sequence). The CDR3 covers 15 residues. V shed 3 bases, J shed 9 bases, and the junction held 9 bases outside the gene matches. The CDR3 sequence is CASSLSGGRGGEQFF. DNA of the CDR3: TGTGCCAGCAGTTTGAGTGGCGGGAGGGGGGGTGAGCAGTTCTTC.

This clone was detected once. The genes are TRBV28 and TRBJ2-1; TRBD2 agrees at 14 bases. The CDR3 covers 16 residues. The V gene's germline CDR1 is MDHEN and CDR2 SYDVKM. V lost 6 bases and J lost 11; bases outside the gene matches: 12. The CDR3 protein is CASSVGGLAGGGKQFF. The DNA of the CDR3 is TGTGCCAGCAGCGTAGGAGGACTAGCGGGAGGTGGTAAGCAGTTCTTC.

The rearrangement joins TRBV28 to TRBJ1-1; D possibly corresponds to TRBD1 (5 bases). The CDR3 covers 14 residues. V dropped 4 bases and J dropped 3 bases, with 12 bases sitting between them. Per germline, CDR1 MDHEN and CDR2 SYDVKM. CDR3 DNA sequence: TGTGCCAGCAGTTGGGGGGAGGCGCACACTGAAGCTTTCTTT. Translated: CASSWGEAHTEAFF.

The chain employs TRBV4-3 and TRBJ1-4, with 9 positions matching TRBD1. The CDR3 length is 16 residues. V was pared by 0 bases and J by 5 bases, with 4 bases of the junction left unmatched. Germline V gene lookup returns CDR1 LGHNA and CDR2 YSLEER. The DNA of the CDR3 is TGCGCCAGCAGCCAAGATCCGGGGACAGGGAATGAAAAACTGTTTTTT. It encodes CASSQDPGTGNEKLFF.